This T cell receptor beta chain was identified during a study of blood T cell repertoires in COVID-19. This CDR3 region has 16 residues. Trimming removed 3 bases from V and 1 base from J, with 13 bases in between. Germline loops: CDR1 KGHSH, CDR2 LQKENI. Assay: immunoSEQ multiplex PCR; the TCRdb copy retains only in-frame clones and omits some. The data show about 150,000 clones, 75% to 90% seen once. The sequence was collected from a middle-aged woman who had been exposed to COVID-19. Specimen: PBMCs or T cells enriched from blood (not recorded which). The chain combines TRBV18 with TRBJ1-5; D not resolved. The CDR3 is CASSPRPGRSNQPQHF. In DNA form, the CDR3 reads TGTGCCAGCTCACCTCGGCCGGGGAGAAGCAATCAGCCCCAGCATTTT.